This paragraph reports one T cell receptor (beta chain). This specimen comes from a study of blood T cell repertoires in COVID-19. Turning to the study itself: Collection of acute and convalescent COVID-19 samples took place in the United States, Italy and Spain.

The germline V gene has CDR1 SNHLY and CDR2 FYNNEI. This CDR3 contains 15 residues. V was clipped by 7 bases and J by 1 base; unmatched bases: 4. Per the study methods: Estimates of nucleated cell counts were drawn from the amplification of reference gene primers. Measured with immunoSEQ multiplex PCR; TCRdb has only the in-frame clones, and not every one. From that table come the V and J calls and clone size; the DNA was used to work out D and trimming. The table has about 200,000 clones, around 83% seen once. This chain links TRBV2 with TRBJ2-2; 9 bases fit TRBD2. The specimen was peripheral blood. This TCR was sampled from a woman aged 50 to 60 with acute or convalescent COVID-19. The CDR3 bases are TGTGCCAGCACCTTACTAGCGGGGAACACCGGGGAGCTGTTTTTT. Translating it yields CASTLLAGNTGELFF. Based on the CDR3 plus reference TRBV2 and TRBJ2-2, the full variable domain is EPEVTQTPSHQVTQMGQEVILRCVPISNHLYFYWYRQILGQKVEFLVSFYNNEISEKSEIFDDQFSVERPDGSNFTLKIRSTKLEDSAMYFCASTLLAGNTGELFFGEGSRLTVL.